This T cell receptor beta chain was profiled in a study of T cell repertoires in cytomegalovirus infection. Notes on the study in general: Using cumulative public TCR beta family frequency, the authors identified those who carried CMV together with the relevant HLA.

On this clonotype: The antigen is undetermined.

TCRdb analysed the reads with MiXCR anew, one entry per CDR3 protein. The table shows 200,000 to 300,000 distinct CDR3 sequences, with approximately 9.1% occurring only once. The sequencing input was PBMCs. The source is a human donor in good health (CMV status not recorded). Some clones in this sample may be carry-over from other donors' samples.

The CDR3 region is CASSLVTGRLNQPQHF. Here the CDR3 DNA reads TGTGCCAGCAGTCTGGTGACAGGGAGATTGAATCAGCCCCAGCATTTT. The chain recombines TRBV6-1 with TRBJ1-5; 7 bases are shared with TRBD1. Germline assignment: CDR1 MNHNS and CDR2 SASEGT. With 5 bases clipped from V and 4 bases from J, the junction kept 11 bases outside the gene matches. The CDR3 is 16 residues long.